A selection of T cell receptor beta chains follows, all from one sample in a study of regulatory T cells in long-lasting Graves disease. TCRdb processed the multiplex PCR reads anew with MiXCR; each CDR3 protein has one entry. The data show hundreds of thousands of distinct CDR3 sequences, with around 15% seen just once and approximately 25% held by the top ten. This sample was also put to use in a study of T cells in Graves' hyperthyroidism and ophthalmopathy.

This material consisted of peripheral blood mononuclear cells (PBMCs), taken at new diagnosis, from a patient treated with antithyroid drugs. The receptor set was obtained from a woman aged 35-65 years with Graves disease. Both conserved end residues are part of each CDR3. D genes are given only for firm matches. Size is stated for part of the rows, as once, few or many counts, or as a class when the clone is expanded.

size: many
D: -
J: TRBJ1-1
V: TRBV3-1
CDR3: CASSQEVLNTEAFF
DNA: TGTGCCAGCAGCCAGGAGGTCCTGAACACTGAAGCTTTCTTT

size: many
D: TRBD1
J: TRBJ1-2
V: TRBV24-1
CDR3: CATSDRGQLYGYTF
DNA: TGTGCCACCAGTGACAGGGGACAGCTCTATGGCTACACCTTC

size: many
D: -
J: TRBJ1-3
V: TRBV28
CDR3: CASSPRNGNTIYF
DNA: TGTGCCAGCAGTCCCCGGAATGGAAACACCATATATTTT

size: many
D: -
J: TRBJ1-3
V: TRBV6-2/TRBV6-3
CDR3: CASSYSWDAKGNTIYF
DNA: TGTGCCAGCAGTTACTCATGGGACGCCAAAGGAAACACCATATATTTT

size: -
D: TRBD1
J: TRBJ2-6
V: TRBV28
CDR3: CASSITGVGANVLTF
DNA: TGTGCCAGCAGCATTACAGGGGTTGGGGCCAACGTCCTGACTTTC

size: -
D: -
J: TRBJ2-2
V: TRBV4-1
CDR3: CASSQQGKNTGELFF
DNA: TGCGCCAGCAGCCAACAGGGGAAGAACACCGGGGAGCTGTTTTTT

size: -
D: -
J: TRBJ1-2
V: TRBV5-8
CDR3: CASSFYLRDGYTF
DNA: TGTGCCAGCAGCTTTTACCTGAGGGACGGCTACACCTTC

size: -
D: -
J: TRBJ1-6
V: TRBV13
CDR3: CASSLGWRGVNSPLHF
DNA: TGTGCCAGCAGCCTGGGCTGGCGGGGGGTTAATTCACCCCTCCACTTT

size: -
D: -
J: TRBJ1-5
V: TRBV20-1
CDR3: CSAREAYQTQHF
DNA: TGCAGTGCTAGAGAGGCATATCAAACCCAGCATTTT

size: many
D: -
J: TRBJ1-2
V: TRBV2
CDR3: CASSEGMSYGYTF
DNA: TGTGCCAGCAGTGAAGGGATGAGCTATGGCTACACCTTC

size: many
D: -
J: TRBJ1-1
V: TRBV29-1
CDR3: CSVLGARTEAFF
DNA: TGCAGCGTTTTGGGGGCAAGGACTGAAGCTTTCTTT

size: many
D: -
J: TRBJ2-5
V: TRBV28
CDR3: CASSQNAAETQYF
DNA: TGTGCCAGCAGTCAGAATGCCGCGGAGACCCAGTACTTC

size: many
D: -
J: TRBJ1-1
V: TRBV11-1
CDR3: CASSQAWTEAFF
DNA: TGTGCCAGCAGCCAGGCTTGGACTGAAGCTTTCTTT

size: many
D: -
J: TRBJ1-1
V: TRBV9
CDR3: CASSVESGALTGDEAFF
DNA: TGTGCCAGCAGCGTAGAGTCAGGAGCCCTAACCGGGGACGAAGCTTTCTTT

size: -
D: -
J: TRBJ1-1
V: TRBV7-2
CDR3: CASSSSGLGTLNTEAFF
DNA: TGTGCCAGCAGCTCAAGCGGATTGGGCACCTTGAACACTGAAGCTTTCTTT

size: few
D: -
J: TRBJ1-4
V: TRBV6-5
CDR3: CASSFRGGSSTNEKLFF
DNA: TGTGCCAGCAGTTTTCGGGGGGGGTCCTCAACTAATGAAAAACTGTTTTTT

size: many
D: TRBD2
J: TRBJ2-1
V: TRBV7-8
CDR3: CASSLGGLGSFQQFF
DNA: TGTGCCAGCAGCTTAGGGGGACTAGGTTCTTTCCAGCAGTTCTTC

size: -
D: -
J: TRBJ2-7
V: TRBV5-1
CDR3: CASRRDRSYEQYF
DNA: TGCGCCAGCAGACGGGACCGATCCTACGAGCAGTACTTC

size: -
D: -
J: TRBJ2-2
V: TRBV10-2
CDR3: CASSDETGNDTGELFF
DNA: TGCGCCAGCAGTGACGAGACAGGAAATGACACCGGGGAGCTGTTTTTT

size: many
D: -
J: TRBJ1-1
V: TRBV3-1
CDR3: CASSLIPTGMNTEAFF
DNA: TGTGCCAGCAGCCTCATACCGACAGGCATGAACACTGAAGCTTTCTTT

size: many
D: -
J: TRBJ1-2
V: TRBV7-3
CDR3: CASSATGIGYTF
DNA: TGTGCCAGCAGCGCTACAGGGATCGGCTACACCTTC

size: few
D: TRBD2
J: TRBJ2-5
V: TRBV9
CDR3: CASSPHEPGLGTTQYF
DNA: TGTGCCAGCAGCCCCCACGAACCGGGACTAGGGACTACCCAGTACTTC

size: few
D: TRBD2
J: TRBJ2-1
V: TRBV12-3/TRBV12-4
CDR3: CASSLRAGGLNEQFF
DNA: TGTGCCAGCAGTTTACGAGCGGGGGGGCTGAATGAGCAGTTCTTC

size: many
D: -
J: TRBJ2-7
V: TRBV6-5
CDR3: CASSYADPYEQYF
DNA: TGTGCCAGCAGTTACGCGGACCCTTACGAGCAGTACTTC

size: -
D: -
J: TRBJ2-2
V: TRBV28
CDR3: CVSSLYSGTGELFF
DNA: TGTGTCAGCAGTTTATATAGCGGTACCGGGGAGCTGTTTTTT

size: -
D: -
J: TRBJ2-2
V: TRBV4-1
CDR3: CASSRDAVELFF
DNA: TGCGCCAGCAGCCGAGATGCCGTGGAGCTGTTTTTT

size: many
D: -
J: TRBJ1-6
V: TRBV12-3/TRBV12-4
CDR3: CASSSARQNSPLHF
DNA: TGTGCCAGCAGTTCAGCCCGACAGAATTCACCCCTCCACTTT

size: few
D: TRBD1
J: TRBJ1-4
V: TRBV2
CDR3: CASSAGTGFEKLFF
DNA: TGTGCCAGCAGTGCCGGGACAGGGTTTGAAAAACTGTTTTTT

size: many
D: TRBD2
J: TRBJ2-1
V: TRBV2
CDR3: CASTPSGGPGEQFF
DNA: TGTGCCAGCACCCCCAGCGGGGGGCCCGGAGAGCAGTTCTTC

size: -
D: -
J: TRBJ1-5
V: TRBV4-1
CDR3: CASSQALQGRINQPQHF
DNA: TGCGCCAGCAGCCAAGCACTCCAGGGAAGAATCAATCAGCCCCAGCATTTT

size: -
D: TRBD1
J: TRBJ1-1
V: TRBV7-9
CDR3: CASSFAGGGGTEAFF
DNA: TGTGCCAGCAGCTTTGCGGGAGGGGGCGGCACTGAAGCTTTCTTT

size: -
D: TRBD1
J: TRBJ1-4
V: TRBV20-1
CDR3: CSARAPGTENEKLFF
DNA: TGCAGTGCTAGAGCCCCCGGGACAGAGAATGAAAAACTGTTTTTT

size: few
D: TRBD1
J: TRBJ2-1
V: TRBV19
CDR3: CASSIYRGDEQFF
DNA: TGTGCCAGTAGTATATACAGGGGGGATGAGCAGTTCTTC

size: many
D: TRBD2
J: TRBJ2-7
V: TRBV20-1
CDR3: CSASGGAIYEQYF
DNA: TGCAGTGCTAGCGGGGGGGCCATCTACGAGCAGTACTTC

size: -
D: -
J: TRBJ2-2
V: TRBV6-1
CDR3: CASTERANTGELFF
DNA: TGTGCCAGCACCGAGAGGGCGAACACCGGGGAGCTGTTTTTT

size: many
D: -
J: TRBJ2-5
V: TRBV11-3
CDR3: CASSQRIGPQETQYF
DNA: TGTGCCAGCAGCCAAAGGATCGGCCCCCAAGAGACCCAGTACTTC

size: few
D: TRBD1
J: TRBJ2-7
V: TRBV5-4
CDR3: CASSLEGRGNEQYF
DNA: TGTGCCAGCAGCTTGGAGGGCAGGGGGAACGAGCAGTACTTC

size: many
D: -
J: TRBJ1-1
V: TRBV28
CDR3: CASSLSAKGNTEAFF
DNA: TGTGCCAGCAGTTTATCAGCTAAGGGGAACACTGAAGCTTTCTTT

size: few
D: -
J: TRBJ1-2
V: TRBV19
CDR3: CASSLLDSGTLNAYGYTF
DNA: TGTGCCAGTAGTCTTCTTGATTCCGGGACACTAAACGCTTATGGCTACACCTTC

size: many
D: -
J: TRBJ1-6
V: TRBV2
CDR3: CASSLNSPLHF
DNA: TGTGCCAGCAGTTTGAATTCACCCCTCCACTTT

size: many
D: -
J: TRBJ1-3
V: TRBV18
CDR3: CASSPKDITFTIYF
DNA: TGTGCCAGCTCACCAAAGGACATTACCTTCACCATATATTTT

size: many
D: -
J: TRBJ1-1
V: TRBV6-1
CDR3: CASRPGLPNTEAFF
DNA: TGTGCCAGCAGGCCGGGACTCCCGAACACTGAAGCTTTCTTT

size: many
D: -
J: TRBJ1-2
V: TRBV2
CDR3: CASSRPPGRNYGYTF
DNA: TGTGCCAGCAGTCGCCCCCCGGGTAGAAACTATGGCTACACCTTC

size: many
D: -
J: TRBJ1-2
V: TRBV12-3/TRBV12-4
CDR3: CASSFARSGYTF
DNA: TGTGCCAGCAGTTTCGCCAGATCTGGCTACACCTTC

size: many
D: -
J: TRBJ1-2
V: TRBV3-1
CDR3: CASSQDDAGDSYGYTF
DNA: TGTGCCAGCAGCCAAGATGATGCAGGGGATAGCTATGGCTACACCTTC

size: few
D: -
J: TRBJ1-3
V: TRBV7-8
CDR3: CASSLGTDAGNTIYF
DNA: TGTGCCAGCAGCTTAGGGACTGATGCTGGAAACACCATATATTTT

size: many
D: -
J: TRBJ2-7
V: TRBV20-1
CDR3: CSVLRGVPYEQYF
DNA: TGCAGTGTCCTCCGTGGCGTTCCCTACGAGCAGTACTTC

size: -
D: -
J: TRBJ1-3
V: TRBV6-2/TRBV6-3
CDR3: CASSDTGTLRSGNTIYF
DNA: TGTGCCAGCAGTGACACCGGGACACTACGCTCTGGAAACACCATATATTTT

size: many
D: -
J: TRBJ1-5
V: TRBV28
CDR3: CASSGGNGQPQHF
DNA: TGTGCCAGCAGTGGAGGGAACGGCCAGCCCCAGCATTTT

size: -
D: -
J: TRBJ1-2
V: TRBV18
CDR3: CASSPLRAGDYGYTF
DNA: TGTGCCAGCTCACCGCTTCGGGCAGGTGACTATGGCTACACCTTC